Each of the 20 T cell receptor beta chains below was sequenced from the same sample in a study of beta chain features in type 1 diabetes. Expressed TCRB transcripts were sequenced because the isolated RNA had all been reverse transcribed beforehand. Produced via immunoSEQ multiplex PCR; TCRdb's table is partial and in-frame only. Among 250,000 to 350,000 clones listed, 12% to 15% were seen once. Sequenced input: central memory CD4+ T cells from blood. These receptors came from a man aged 30-40 years in good health.

In its sample, this clone was seen a few times. V is TRBV5-1 and J is TRBJ2-7, with 7 bases identical to TRBD1. J lost 3 bases, V lost 4 bases, and 16 bases had no gene match. CDR1 and CDR2 from the germline V gene are SGHRS and YFSETQ. The CDR3 covers 17 residues. CDR3: CASSEAPGQPRYYEQYV. The CDR3 nucleotides read TGCGCCAGCAGCGAAGCCCCGGGACAGCCCAGATACTACGAGCAGTACGTC.

This clone was seen only a few times. The CDR3 sequence is CASSPRGFSTDTQYF. The CDR3 DNA reads TGTGCCAGCAGTCCGCGGGGGTTTAGCACAGATACGCAGTATTTT. The V call is TRBV6-1, the J call TRBJ2-3; 7 positions agree with TRBD2. V lost 5 bases, J lost 0 bases, and 5 bases stayed unmatched. The CDR3 length is 15 residues. The germline gives CDR1 MNHNS, CDR2 SASEGT.

V and J are TRBV5-1 and TRBJ2-3; TRBD2 might be the D (6 bases). With 4 bases removed from V and 6 bases from J, the gap between germline ends came to 15 bases. This CDR3 is 14 amino acids long. Germline V gene sequence: CDR1 SGHRS, CDR2 YFSETQ. CDR3 DNA: TGCGCCAGCAGCGCTACGACTAGTCCGGATACGCAGTATTTT. It is translated as CASSATTSPDTQYF.

The chain recombines TRBV30 with TRBJ2-1, with a tentative D call TRBD1 (5 bases). With 0 bases removed from V and 12 bases from J, the gap between germline ends came to 12 bases. The CDR3 has 12 amino acids. Germline V gene lookup returns CDR1 GTSNPN and CDR2 SVGIG (reference sequence). CDR3 sequence reads: CAWSVRLDTQFF. CDR3 DNA sequence: TGTGCCTGGAGTGTACGTCTGGACACGCAGTTCTTC.

The chain employs TRBV9 and TRBJ1-6, with 10 bases aligning to TRBD1. The CDR3 runs 17 residues. Germline CDR1 and CDR2: SGDLS and YYNGEE. Germline trimming cut 0 bases from V and 7 bases from J; bases unmatched to any gene: 7. CDR3 sequence reads: CASSVDGTGVRNSPLHF. CDR3 nucleotides: TGTGCCAGCAGCGTAGACGGGACAGGGGTGCGCAATTCACCCCTCCACTTT.

The chain joins TRBV30 to TRBJ1-2, with D unclear. This CDR3 spans 13 amino acids. Trimming removed 1 base at V and 5 bases at J, with 11 bases between. The germline gives CDR1 GTSNPN, CDR2 SVGIG (reference sequence). DNA of the CDR3: TGTGCCTGGAGTGGGAAACGGCGGTATGGCTACACCTTC. The encoded protein is CAWSGKRRYGYTF.

V usage is TRBV5-4 and J usage is TRBJ1-2, with D unresolved. The CDR3 has 13 amino acids. Germline lookup yields CDR1 SGHNT and CDR2 YYREEE (reference sequence). The V end was cut by 5 bases, the J end by 5 bases, with 13 bases between. The CDR3 DNA reads TGTGCCAGCAGTCGGACGGCCGAATATGGCTACACCTTC. Protein sequence: CASSRTAEYGYTF.

In this sample, this clone turned up a few times. The chain combines TRBV30 with TRBJ1-5; D uncertain. Germline V gene lookup returns CDR1 GTSNPN and CDR2 SVGIG (reference sequence). The V end lost 3 bases, the J end lost 4 bases, and 4 bases lay between the germline ends. The CDR3 is 11 amino acids. The CDR3 region is CAWSGNQPQHF. CDR3 DNA: TGTGCCTGGAGCGGGAATCAGCCCCAGCATTTT.

This clone showed up just a few times. The V gene is TRBV30, the J gene TRBJ2-5, with D possibly TRBD2 on 6 matching bases. The germline V gene encodes CDR1 GTSNPN and CDR2 SVGIG (reference sequence). The V and J ends lost 3 bases and 5 bases respectively, with 16 bases between them. The CDR3 sequence is 14 residues long. CDR3 sequence reads: CAWSRVAGKETQYF. The CDR3 coding sequence is TGTGCCTGGAGCAGGGTCGCGGGAAAGGAGACCCAGTACTTC.

The chain is built from TRBV5-6 and TRBJ1-2, with 7 nucleotides matching TRBD1. Germline trimming cut 4 bases from V and 5 bases from J; bases unmatched to any gene: 8. The CDR3 is 14 residues long. The germline CDR1 and CDR2 sequences are SGHDT and YYEEEE. Here the CDR3 reads CASSPAQGVYGYTF. The CDR3 DNA sequence: TGTGCCAGCAGCCCGGCCCAGGGGGTGTATGGCTACACCTTC.

This clone was recorded a few times. The gene calls are TRBV19 and TRBJ2-3; D gene uncertain. In germline, CDR1 is LNHDA, CDR2 SQIVND (reference sequence). The V and J ends lost 8 bases and 4 bases respectively, with 7 bases between them. The CDR3 is 11 amino acids. CDR3 DNA sequence: TGTGCCAGTGATCAGGCAGATACGCAGTATTTT. The encoded protein is CASDQADTQYF.

The gene calls are TRBV2 and TRBJ2-2; D possibly corresponds to TRBD1 (6 bases). The CDR3 loop spans 16 amino acids. The germline V and J ends were trimmed by 7 bases and 4 bases, with 19 bases remaining between them. Per germline, CDR1 SNHLY and CDR2 FYNNEI. In nucleotides, the CDR3 is TGTGCCAGCAACCCTCTAGGGGGTGTATTCACCGGGGAGCTGTTTTTT. Its translation is CASNPLGGVFTGELFF.

Only a few counts were recorded for this clone. Other DNA sequences within the sample encode an identical CDR3. The V call is TRBV11-2, the J call TRBJ2-3, with TRBD2 matching 11 bases. Germline assignment: CDR1 SGHAT and CDR2 FQNNGV. The CDR3 is 15 residues long. V was clipped by 4 bases and J by 5 bases; unmatched bases: 5. The CDR3 DNA reads TGTGCCAGCAGCTCCGGACTAGCGGGTGAAGATACGCAGTATTTT. This codes for CASSSGLAGEDTQYF. Drawing the rest from reference TRBV11-2 and TRBJ2-3, the complete variable domain is EAGVAQSPRYKIIEKRQSVAFWCNPISGHATLYWYQQILGQGPKLLIQFQNNGVVDDSQLPKDRFSAERLKGVDSTLKIQPAKLEDSAVYLCASSSGLAGEDTQYFGPGTRLTVL.

There are a few counts of this clone. The rearrangement uses TRBV7-9 and TRBJ1-6; 7 nucleotides align to TRBD1. The trim removed 3 bases at V and 6 bases at J, leaving 5 bases unmatched. The CDR3 loop spans 15 amino acids. CDR1 is SEHNR and CDR2 is FQNEAQ in the germline V gene (reference sequence). The CDR3 is CASSFARGVNSPLHF. CDR3 nucleotide sequence: TGTGCCAGCAGCTTTGCCAGGGGGGTTAATTCACCCCTCCACTTT.

This clone has only a few counts. At one of its ends the junction is not consistent with the germline gene, which may arise from a read error. Other DNA sequences in the same sample also yield this CDR3. The chain uses TRBV7-7 and TRBJ2-3; D ambiguous. The CDR3 has 15 amino acids. Germline values: CDR1 SSHAT, CDR2 FNYEAQ (reference sequence). The CDR3 nucleotides are TGTGCTAGCAGCTTAGGTGTTAGCAGCACAGATACGCAGTATTTT. Translated: CASSLGVSSTDTQYF.

Worth noting for this clone: One end of the junction does not line up with germline, which may come from a read error. The genes are TRBV6-5 and TRBJ2-1, with D possibly being TRBD2 (6 bases). Germline-derived CDR1 and CDR2 are MNHEY and SVGAGI. The CDR3 has 12 residues. The CDR3 sequence: CASSALSGTPIF. The CDR3 DNA reads as TGTGCCAGCAGTGCCCTGAGTGGGACTCCTATCTTC.

This clone was recorded at least ten times. The same CDR3 also results from other DNA sequences found in this sample. The rearrangement links TRBV14 to TRBJ2-3; D is uncertain. This CDR3 contains 13 residues. V was trimmed by 1 base and J by 1 base, leaving 3 bases between them. The germline V gene encodes CDR1 SGHDN and CDR2 FVKESK. The CDR3 sequence is CASSQVGTDTQYF. CDR3 nucleotides: TGTGCCAGCAGCCAAGTGGGCACAGATACGCAGTATTTT.

This rearrangement joins TRBV6-5 to TRBJ2-2; possibly TRBD2 for D (6 bases). The CDR3 is 15 residues long. From germline, CDR1 is MNHEY and CDR2 SVGAGI. The V gene lost 6 bases and the J gene lost 5 bases, with 16 bases spanning the gap. The CDR3 loop is CASSRTSPRTGELFF. In DNA, the CDR3 is TGTGCCAGCAGCCGTACTAGCCCGAGGACCGGGGAGCTGTTTTTT.

This chain uses TRBV7-6 with TRBJ2-5, with 8 bases matching TRBD2. This CDR3 has 14 amino acids. Germline lookup yields CDR1 SGHVS and CDR2 FNYEAQ. The junction had 6 bases not matched to a gene; V was cut back by 7 bases and J by 2 bases. Here the CDR3 reads CASKAGVAQETQYF. CDR3 DNA sequence: TGTGCCAGCAAAGCGGGGGTTGCTCAAGAGACCCAGTACTTC.

This clone was seen only a few times. CDR3 residues: CASSVDMGGEQFF. The CDR3 nucleotides are TGTGCCAGCAGCGTAGATATGGGAGGTGAGCAGTTCTTC. V and J are TRBV9 and TRBJ2-1, with D possibly TRBD2 on 6 matching bases. The V gene lost 0 bases and the J gene lost 9 bases, with 10 bases spanning the gap. Germline V gene data show CDR1 as SGDLS and CDR2 as YYNGEE. This CDR3 has 13 residues.